The source of this T cell receptor beta chain is a study of T cell changes during pregnancy in multiple sclerosis. Here immunoSEQ multiplex PCR was the method, and the copy in TCRdb shows in-frame clones only, minus some. The profile shows 25,000 to 30,000 clones, roughly 89% of them singletons. Germline V gives CDR1 SGHDT, CDR2 YYEEEE. Between the trimmed V and J ends, which lost 1 base and 7 bases, there was a span of 9 bases. This CDR3 has 14 residues. Specimen: CD4+ T cells from peripheral blood mononuclear cells, collected in the second trimester of pregnancy. The clonotype was recovered from a female donor with multiple sclerosis, enrolled in a pregnancy study. The chain is built from TRBV5-6 and TRBJ1-6, with no clear D. The CDR3 loop is CASSLRTVNSPLHF. CDR3 nucleotides: TGTGCCAGCAGCTTGCGCACAGTCAATTCACCCCTCCACTTT.